The 10 T cell receptor beta chains presented below share a single source sample, sequenced in a study of early T cells in non-severe SARS-CoV-2 infection. TCRdb recomputed calls from the 5' RACE reads with MiXCR, one row per CDR3 protein. The table has 86,000 or so distinct CDR3 sequences, more than 13% seen once; the top ten hold around 3.3%. Sequences were obtained from whole blood. The receptors derive from an adult who was a healthcare worker with PCR-confirmed SARS-CoV-2 infection or an uninfected control (not recorded which).

This clonotype showed up many times. The chain couples TRBV5-1 to TRBJ1-1; D unresolved. Germline loops: CDR1 SGHRS, CDR2 YFSETQ. The CDR3 extends over 14 amino acids. Trimming took off 0 bases at V and 1 base at J, with 7 bases between the two ends. The CDR3 protein is CASSLEPANTEAFF. The CDR3 DNA reads as TGCGCCAGCAGCTTGGAACCAGCGAACACTGAAGCTTTCTTT.

This clonotype occurred many times. This chain joins TRBV20-1 and TRBJ1-1; tentatively, D is TRBD1 (6 bases). This CDR3 is 15 amino acids long. Germline V lookup: CDR1 DFQATT, CDR2 SNEGSKA (reference sequence). Between the trimmed V and J ends, which lost 6 bases and 0 bases, there was a span of 17 bases. This CDR3 reads CSAPVEGGMNTEAFF. In nucleotides, the CDR3 is TGCAGTGCCCCGGTGGAGGGGGGGATGAACACTGAAGCTTTCTTT.

This clonotype was seen a few times. The gene calls are TRBV14 and TRBJ2-1; D gene unclear. The V gene's germline CDR1 is SGHDN and CDR2 FVKESK. V lost 4 bases and J 15 bases, leaving 28 bases between the germline ends. The length of the CDR3 is 16 residues. The CDR3 reads CASSLFTPPDPLTWFF. Written as DNA, the CDR3 is TGTGCCAGCAGCCTATTCACTCCTCCGGACCCGTTGACTTGGTTCTTC.

This clonotype was observed a handful of times. The rearrangement uses TRBV9 and TRBJ1-1; D remains unclear. This CDR3 has 14 residues. Between the trimmed V and J ends, which lost 0 bases and 5 bases, there was a span of 11 bases. Germline V gene sequence: CDR1 SGDLS, CDR2 YYNGEE. Written as DNA, the CDR3 is TGTGCCAGCAGCGTAGGCTCCCTCGCGACTGAAGCTTTCTTT. It codes for CASSVGSLATEAFF.

This clonotype was seen a handful of times. The V gene is TRBV5-4, the J gene TRBJ1-1; maybe TRBD1 (5 bases). Per the germline V gene, CDR1 is SGHNT and CDR2 is YYREEE (reference sequence). The CDR3 covers 14 residues. The ends were cut back, 2 bases at V and 2 bases at J, with 10 bases in the middle. CDR3 DNA sequence: TGTGCCAGCAGCTTTCCGGACACAAACACTGAAGCTTTCTTT. It yields the protein CASSFPDTNTEAFF. The whole variable domain, filled in from reference TRBV5-4 and TRBJ1-1, reads ETGVTQSPTHLIKTRGQQVTLRCSSQSGHNTVSWYQQALGQGPQFIFQYYREEENGRGNFPPRFSGLQFPNYSSELNVNALELDDSALYLCASSFPDTNTEAFFGQGTRLTVV.

This clonotype was seen at least ten times. The V gene is TRBV12-3 or TRBV12-4, the J gene TRBJ1-1; D is uncertain. With 3 bases removed from V and 8 bases from J, the gap between germline ends came to 16 bases. The CDR3 runs to 14 residues. Here the CDR3 reads CASSFDLAAPEAFF. For the CDR3, the DNA is TGTGCCAGCAGTTTTGATCTCGCAGCACCAGAAGCTTTCTTT.

This clonotype was seen a handful of times. The V gene is TRBV2, the J gene TRBJ1-1; 7 bases match TRBD1. V lost 8 bases and J lost 0; bases outside the gene matches: 12. This CDR3 is 16 amino acids long. Germline V gene sequence: CDR1 SNHLY, CDR2 FYNNEI. The CDR3 bases are TGTGCCAGCCTATCTTACAGGGGTTCTTTGAACACTGAAGCTTTCTTT. As protein: CASLSYRGSLNTEAFF. Drawing the rest from reference TRBV2 and TRBJ1-1, the complete variable domain is EPEVTQTPSHQVTQMGQEVILRCVPISNHLYFYWYRQILGQKVEFLVSFYNNEISEKSEIFDDQFSVERPDGSNFTLKIRSTKLEDSAMYFCASLSYRGSLNTEAFFGQGTRLTVV.

This clonotype was recorded many times. The chain has TRBV6-5 and TRBJ2-3, with TRBD1 matching over 12 bases. The CDR3 is made up of 15 amino acids. Germline V gene data show CDR1 as MNHEY and CDR2 as SVGAGI. After removal of 6 bases from V and 4 bases from J, the junction contained 5 bases not matched to a gene. Here the CDR3 reads CASRRDRGRADTQYF. CDR3 sequence (DNA): TGTGCCAGCAGAAGGGACAGGGGGCGGGCAGATACGCAGTATTTT.

This clonotype has more than one count but fewer than ten. The V call is TRBV10-3, the J call TRBJ2-4; 13 bases map to TRBD2. With 6 bases clipped from V and 3 bases from J, the junction kept 8 bases outside the gene matches. This CDR3 region has 17 residues. Germline V gene data show CDR1 as ENHRY and CDR2 as SYGVKD. The CDR3 region has the DNA TGTGCCATCAGCCCAGGGACTAGCGGGAATGACAAAAACATTCAGTACTTC. As protein: CAISPGTSGNDKNIQYF.

The chain recombines TRBV5-1 with TRBJ1-1; D call uncertain. The germline V and J ends were trimmed by 1 base and 1 base, with 8 bases remaining between them. Germline V gene data show CDR1 as SGHRS and CDR2 as YFSETQ. This CDR3 contains 14 residues. The CDR3 DNA is TGCGCCAGCAGCTTGAGGCAGGCGAACACTGAAGCTTTCTTT. The encoded protein is CASSLRQANTEAFF.